A selection of T cell receptor beta chains follows, all from one sample in a study of shared clonotypes between healthy human individuals. The table came from immunoSEQ multiplex PCR; TCRdb's copy has only in-frame clones and leaves some out. This sample yields millions of clones, of which 90% to 95% are seen a single time; 0.13% to 0.15% belongs to the top ten. Source material: naive CD4+ T cells sorted from blood. The receptors shown here come from a man aged 18 to 29 in good health. The CDR3 runs from the conserved cysteine through the conserved F or W. A D gene is named only where the DNA matches it firmly.

D	V	J	CDR3
.	TRBV15	TRBJ2-7	CATSRDPSSSYEQYF
TRBD1	TRBV4-1	TRBJ1-2	CASRLPGQGAQREGYTF
.	TRBV6-6	TRBJ2-2	CASTLGQNTGELFF
.	TRBV6-1	TRBJ2-1	CASSEPGGNFEQFF
.	TRBV14	TRBJ2-2	CASSQLLVGGQRTMAELFF
TRBD1	TRBV10-3	TRBJ1-2	CAISRDRGNGYTF
TRBD1	TRBV19	TRBJ1-5	CASSGQGDQPQHF
TRBD2	TRBV2	TRBJ2-3	CASSVMAGEQDTQYF
.	TRBV5-1	TRBJ1-1	CASSLEPGGTEAFF
.	TRBV5-6	TRBJ2-5	CASSLSEETQYF
.	TRBV2	TRBJ2-4	CASTSTGARYIQYF
TRBD1	TRBV5-8	TRBJ1-4	CASRWGQINEKLFF
TRBD2	TRBV5-1	TRBJ2-3	CASSSGGKSDTQYF
TRBD1	TRBV11-2	TRBJ2-6	CASSLTGGSGANVLTF
TRBD2	TRBV5-1	TRBJ2-7	CASSLGLAGAAYEQYF
.	TRBV11-2	TRBJ2-1	CASSLRRWTNNEQFF
.	TRBV5-1	TRBJ2-7	CASSRDTGSTYEQYF
TRBD2	TRBV7-3	TRBJ2-5	CASSLSSGGSIETQYF
TRBD2	TRBV18	TRBJ2-1	CASSPQGLAGGYNEQFF
TRBD1	TRBV2	TRBJ1-1	CASSGQGGFTEAFF
.	TRBV6-1	TRBJ2-7	CASTSQGGPVEQYF
TRBD1	TRBV11-3	TRBJ1-2	CASSLGGTGTLGYGYTF
.	TRBV5-4	TRBJ2-1	CASPGYGTETYNEQFF
.	TRBV4-1	TRBJ2-5	CASSLTGSLSETQYF
.	TRBV28	TRBJ1-5	CASSLGGTAQPQHF
TRBD1	TRBV18	TRBJ2-6	CASSPDRVSGANVLTF
TRBD1	TRBV29-1	TRBJ1-2	CSGGQGDYGYTF
.	TRBV5-1	TRBJ1-5	CASSLGGGHQRVSDQPQHF
TRBD2	TRBV18	TRBJ2-7	CASSTSGGEIYEQYF
.	TRBV12-5	TRBJ2-3	CASGFDGQRYF
.	TRBV5-1	TRBJ1-5	CASSPAGNQPQHF
TRBD1	TRBV19	TRBJ1-2	CASSFPTGGYGYTF
.	TRBV6-1	TRBJ1-2	CASPKQGGNYGYTF
TRBD2	TRBV18	TRBJ2-5	CASSQRLPGGRQETQYF
TRBD1	TRBV7-9	TRBJ1-2	CASSPLTGGANGYTF
.	TRBV18	TRBJ1-2	CASSQTRTGSGYTF
.	TRBV18	TRBJ2-7	CASSPPGVYEQYF
.	TRBV30	TRBJ1-1	CAWTPDPYTEAFF
TRBD2	TRBV30	TRBJ2-5	CAWSEIAGVQQYF
.	TRBV11-2	TRBJ2-7	CASSPRTVSSYEQYF
.	TRBV6-6	TRBJ2-5	CASSYGGKETQYF
TRBD2	TRBV6-5	TRBJ2-3	CASRGGLAESVTQYF
TRBD1	TRBV5-1	TRBJ2-2	CASSPRQGPNTGELFF
.	TRBV18	TRBJ1-1	CASSTENTEAFF
.	TRBV15	TRBJ1-4	CATSRDQEEKLFF